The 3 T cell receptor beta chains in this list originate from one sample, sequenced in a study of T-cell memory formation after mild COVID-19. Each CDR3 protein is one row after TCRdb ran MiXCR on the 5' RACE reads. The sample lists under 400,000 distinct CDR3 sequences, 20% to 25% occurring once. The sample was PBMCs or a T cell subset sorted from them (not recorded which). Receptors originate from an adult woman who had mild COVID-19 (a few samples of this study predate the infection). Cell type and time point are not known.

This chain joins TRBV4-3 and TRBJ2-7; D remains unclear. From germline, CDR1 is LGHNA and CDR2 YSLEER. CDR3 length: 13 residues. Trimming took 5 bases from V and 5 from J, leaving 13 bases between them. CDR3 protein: CASSNKDGDEQYF. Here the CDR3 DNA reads TGCGCCAGCAGCAACAAGGACGGCGACGAGCAGTACTTC.

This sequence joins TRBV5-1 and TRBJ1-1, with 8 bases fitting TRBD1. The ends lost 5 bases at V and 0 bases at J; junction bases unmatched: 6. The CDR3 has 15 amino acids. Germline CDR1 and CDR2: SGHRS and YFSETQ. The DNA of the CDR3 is TGCGCCAGCAGACAGGGGGTTGGGATGAACACTGAAGCTTTCTTT. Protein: CASRQGVGMNTEAFF.

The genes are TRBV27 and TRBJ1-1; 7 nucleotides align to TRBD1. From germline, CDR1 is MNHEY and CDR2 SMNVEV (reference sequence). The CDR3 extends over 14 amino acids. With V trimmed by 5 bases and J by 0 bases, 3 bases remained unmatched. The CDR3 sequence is CASSTTGLNTEAFF. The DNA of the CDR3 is TGTGCCAGCAGTACGACAGGGCTGAACACTGAAGCTTTCTTT.